The T cell receptor beta chain under discussion was sequenced for a study of PD-L1 blockade in urothelial cancer. About the research overall: Blood analysis occurred 3 weeks (second dose) and 6 weeks after treatment start. Blood samples had a median of roughly 140,000 T cells, roughly 84,000 unique TCRs, and clonality roughly 0.08. Points from the study as a whole: By 3 weeks, tumor-associated blood clones had expanded more in durable-benefit patients. When pretreatment blood TCR clonality was below the median, it predicted better survival.

Clones were read by immunoSEQ multiplex PCR, and TCRdb kept only the in-frame ones, dropping some. The sample consists of tens of thousands of clones, roughly 86% of them appearing once. Trimming took 5 bases from V and 4 from J, leaving 11 bases between them. The germline V gene encodes CDR1 KGHSH and CDR2 LQKENI. This CDR3 is 13 amino acids long. This clone has just a few counts. Its target is unknown. The sequence derives from a man aged 50 or older with urothelial cancer. Sequencing was performed on PBMCs, taken around atezolizumab (anti-PD-L1) treatment. The chain employs TRBV18 and TRBJ1-1; D is unclear. Here the CDR3 reads CASSSGIFTEAFF. The CDR3 DNA reads as TGTGCCAGCTCATCGGGTATATTCACTGAAGCTTTCTTT.